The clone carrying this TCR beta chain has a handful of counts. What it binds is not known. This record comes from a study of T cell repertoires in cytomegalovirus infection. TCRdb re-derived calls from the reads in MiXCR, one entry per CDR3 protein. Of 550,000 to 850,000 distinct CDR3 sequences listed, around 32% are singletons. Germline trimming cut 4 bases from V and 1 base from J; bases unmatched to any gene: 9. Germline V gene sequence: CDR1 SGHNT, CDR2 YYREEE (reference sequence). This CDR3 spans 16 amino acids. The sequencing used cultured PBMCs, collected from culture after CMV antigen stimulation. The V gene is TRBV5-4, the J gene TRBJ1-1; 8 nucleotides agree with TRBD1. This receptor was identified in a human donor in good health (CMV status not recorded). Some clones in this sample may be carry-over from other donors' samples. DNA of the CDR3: TGTGCCAGCAGCACAGGCAACAGGGGGGCGAACACTGAAGCTTTCTTT. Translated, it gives CASSTGNRGANTEAFF.